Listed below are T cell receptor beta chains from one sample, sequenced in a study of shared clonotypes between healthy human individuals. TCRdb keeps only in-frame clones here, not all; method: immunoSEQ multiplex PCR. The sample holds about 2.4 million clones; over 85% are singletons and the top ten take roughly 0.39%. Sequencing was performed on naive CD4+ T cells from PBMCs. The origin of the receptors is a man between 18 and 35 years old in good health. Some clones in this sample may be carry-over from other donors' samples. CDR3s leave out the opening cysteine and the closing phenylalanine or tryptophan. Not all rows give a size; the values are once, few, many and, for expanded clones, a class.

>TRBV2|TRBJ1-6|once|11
ASSLQGGSPLH
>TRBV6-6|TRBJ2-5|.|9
ASSRRETQY
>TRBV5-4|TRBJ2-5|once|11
ASSLRPQETQY
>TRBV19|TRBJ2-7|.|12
ASSMGTASNEQY
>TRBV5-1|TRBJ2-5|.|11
ASSKERSETQY
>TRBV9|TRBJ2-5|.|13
ASSVVAGRQETQY
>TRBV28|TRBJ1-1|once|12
ASSLGGSNTEAF
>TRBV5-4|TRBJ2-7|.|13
ASSLVVGDIHEQY
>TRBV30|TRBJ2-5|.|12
AWSSGRVQETQY
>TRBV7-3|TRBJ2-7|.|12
ASSLGRGTYEQY
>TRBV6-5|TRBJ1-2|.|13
ASSSTPGQGYGYT
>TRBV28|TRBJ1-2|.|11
ASSFRVENGYT
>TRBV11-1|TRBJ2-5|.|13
ASSSVGGGSRTQY
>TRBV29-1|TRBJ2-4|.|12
SVDVGGAKNIQY
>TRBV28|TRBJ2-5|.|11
ASSGQVGGKQY
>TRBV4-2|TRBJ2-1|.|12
ASSQDRRSDEQF
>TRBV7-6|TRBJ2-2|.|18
ASSLEPGLAGGANTGELF
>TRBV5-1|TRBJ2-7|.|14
ASSPDTGDFSYEQY
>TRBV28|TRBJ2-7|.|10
ASSSLGYEQY
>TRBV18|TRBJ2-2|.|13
ASSLSWENTGELF
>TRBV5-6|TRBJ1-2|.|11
ASSLWAGHGYT
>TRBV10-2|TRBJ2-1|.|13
ASSATSGSYNEQF
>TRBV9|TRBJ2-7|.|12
ASSPGQSFYEQY
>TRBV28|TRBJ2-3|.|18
ASSVPPGTGGVEGTDTQY
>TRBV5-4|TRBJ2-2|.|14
ASSRQPGQGAGELF
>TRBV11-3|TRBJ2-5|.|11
ASSGMWGETQY
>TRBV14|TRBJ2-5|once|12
ASSQGTGARTQY
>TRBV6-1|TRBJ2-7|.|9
ASSDFREQY
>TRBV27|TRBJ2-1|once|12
ASSFIAGGVEQF
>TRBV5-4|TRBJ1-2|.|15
ASSLSGTGGDGYGYT
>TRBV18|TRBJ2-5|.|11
ASSPNPQETQY
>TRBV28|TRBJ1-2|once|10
ASSLRLYGYT
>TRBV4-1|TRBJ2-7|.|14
ASSQTDTQGPLEQY
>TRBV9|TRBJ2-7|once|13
ASSVATGLSEEQY